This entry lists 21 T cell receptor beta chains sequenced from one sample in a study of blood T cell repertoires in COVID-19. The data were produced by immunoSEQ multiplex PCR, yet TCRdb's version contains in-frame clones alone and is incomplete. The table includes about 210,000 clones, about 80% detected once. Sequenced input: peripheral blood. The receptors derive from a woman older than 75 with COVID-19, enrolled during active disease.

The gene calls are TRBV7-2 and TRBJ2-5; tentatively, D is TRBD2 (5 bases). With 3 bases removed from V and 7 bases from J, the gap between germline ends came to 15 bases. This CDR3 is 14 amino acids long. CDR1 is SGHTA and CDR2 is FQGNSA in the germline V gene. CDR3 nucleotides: TGTGCCAGCAGCTTGAATCGCAGCGGTGGGACCCAGTACTTC. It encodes CASSLNRSGGTQYF.

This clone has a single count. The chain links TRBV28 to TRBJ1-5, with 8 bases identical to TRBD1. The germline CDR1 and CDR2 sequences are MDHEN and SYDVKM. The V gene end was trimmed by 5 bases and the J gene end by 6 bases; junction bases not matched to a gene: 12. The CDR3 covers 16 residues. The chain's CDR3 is CASSTPGQGAGQPQHF. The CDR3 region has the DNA TGTGCCAGCAGTACGCCCGGGCAGGGGGCAGGTCAGCCCCAGCATTTT.

In DNA, the CDR3 is TGTGCCAGCAGCTTCGACAGGGGGCTGTCTGAAGCTTTCTTT. Its protein product is CASSFDRGLSEAFF. This sequence joins TRBV11-2 and TRBJ1-1, with 10 bases lining up with TRBD1. The germline V gene encodes CDR1 SGHAT and CDR2 FQNNGV. The CDR3 sequence is 14 residues long. The V gene end was trimmed by 3 bases and the J gene end by 6 bases; junction bases not matched to a gene: 4.

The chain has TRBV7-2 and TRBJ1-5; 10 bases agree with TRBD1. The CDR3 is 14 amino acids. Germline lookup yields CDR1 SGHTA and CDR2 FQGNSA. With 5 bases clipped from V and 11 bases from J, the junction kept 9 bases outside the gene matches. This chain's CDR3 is CASSPPGQGMAQHF. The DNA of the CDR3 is TGTGCCAGCAGCCCCCCGGGACAGGGGATGGCCCAGCATTTT.

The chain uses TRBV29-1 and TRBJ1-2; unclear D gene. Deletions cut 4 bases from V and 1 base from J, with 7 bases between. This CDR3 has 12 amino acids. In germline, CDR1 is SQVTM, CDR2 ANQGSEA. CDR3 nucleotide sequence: TGCAGCGTTGGGCGGGTTAACTATGGCTACACCTTC. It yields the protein CSVGRVNYGYTF.

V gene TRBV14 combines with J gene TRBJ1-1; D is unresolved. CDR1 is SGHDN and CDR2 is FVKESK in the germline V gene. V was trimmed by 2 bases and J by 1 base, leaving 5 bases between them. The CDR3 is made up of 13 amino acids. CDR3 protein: CASSQQQNTEAFF. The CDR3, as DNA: TGTGCCAGCAGCCAACAACAGAACACTGAAGCTTTCTTT.

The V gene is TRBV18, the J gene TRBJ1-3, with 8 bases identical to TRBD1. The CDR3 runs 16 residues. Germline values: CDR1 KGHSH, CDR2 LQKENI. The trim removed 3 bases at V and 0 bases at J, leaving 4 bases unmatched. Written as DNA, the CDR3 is TGTGCCAGCTCACCTCCGGACAGGGTCTCTGGAAACACCATATATTTT. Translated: CASSPPDRVSGNTIYF.

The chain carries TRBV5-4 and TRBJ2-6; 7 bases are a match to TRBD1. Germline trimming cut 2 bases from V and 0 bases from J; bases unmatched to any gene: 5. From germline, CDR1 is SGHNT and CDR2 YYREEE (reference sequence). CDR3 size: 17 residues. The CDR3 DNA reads TGTGCCAGCAGCTTCCGGACAGGTAGCTCTGGGGCCAACGTCCTGACTTTC. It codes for CASSFRTGSSGANVLTF.

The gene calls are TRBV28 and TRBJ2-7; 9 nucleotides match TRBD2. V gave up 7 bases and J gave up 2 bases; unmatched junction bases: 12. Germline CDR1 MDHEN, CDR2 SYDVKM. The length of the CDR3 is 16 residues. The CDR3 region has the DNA TGTGCCAGCATTCCTTACGGCCAGCGGGGGGCCTACGAGCAGTACTTC. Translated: CASIPYGQRGAYEQYF. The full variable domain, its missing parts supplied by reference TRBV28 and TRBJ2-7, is DVKVTQSSRYLVKRTGEKVFLECVQDMDHENMFWYRQDPGLGLRLIYFSYDVKMKEKGDIPEGYSVSREKKERFSLILESASTNQTSMYLCASIPYGQRGAYEQYFGPGTRLTVT.

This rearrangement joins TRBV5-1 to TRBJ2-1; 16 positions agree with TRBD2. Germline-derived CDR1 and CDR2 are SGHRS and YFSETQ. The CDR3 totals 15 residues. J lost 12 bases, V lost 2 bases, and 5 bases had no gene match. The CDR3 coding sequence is TGCGCCAGCAGCTTAGGGACTAGCGGGGGGGCGACGCAGTTCTTC. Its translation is CASSLGTSGGATQFF.

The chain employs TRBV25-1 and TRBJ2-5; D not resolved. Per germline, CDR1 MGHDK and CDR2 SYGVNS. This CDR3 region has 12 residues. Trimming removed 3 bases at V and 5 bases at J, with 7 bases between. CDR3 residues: CASSDFRETQYF. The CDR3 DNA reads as TGTGCCAGCAGTGATTTTCGTGAGACCCAGTACTTC.

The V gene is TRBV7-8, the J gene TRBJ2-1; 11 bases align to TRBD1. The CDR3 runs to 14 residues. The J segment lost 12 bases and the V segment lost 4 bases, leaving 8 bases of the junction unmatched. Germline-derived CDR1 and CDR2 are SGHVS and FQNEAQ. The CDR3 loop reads CASSSPGTGGAQFF. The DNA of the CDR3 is TGTGCCAGCAGCTCCCCCGGGACAGGGGGAGCGCAGTTCTTC. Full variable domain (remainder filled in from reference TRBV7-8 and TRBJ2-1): GAGVSQSPRYKVAKRGQDVALRCDPISGHVSLFWYQQALGQGPEFLTYFQNEAQLDKSGLPSDRFFAERPEGSVSTLKIQRTQQEDSAVYLCASSSPGTGGAQFFGPGTRLTVL.

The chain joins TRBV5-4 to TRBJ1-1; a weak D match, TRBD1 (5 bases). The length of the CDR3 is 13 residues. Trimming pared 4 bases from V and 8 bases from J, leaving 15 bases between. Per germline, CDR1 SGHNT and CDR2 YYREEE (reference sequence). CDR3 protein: CASSRTGGEEAFF. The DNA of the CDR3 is TGTGCCAGCAGCCGCACCGGGGGTGAAGAAGCTTTCTTT. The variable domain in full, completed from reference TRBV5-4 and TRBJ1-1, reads ETGVTQSPTHLIKTRGQQVTLRCSSQSGHNTVSWYQQALGQGPQFIFQYYREEENGRGNFPPRFSGLQFPNYSSELNVNALELDDSALYLCASSRTGGEEAFFGQGTRLTVV.

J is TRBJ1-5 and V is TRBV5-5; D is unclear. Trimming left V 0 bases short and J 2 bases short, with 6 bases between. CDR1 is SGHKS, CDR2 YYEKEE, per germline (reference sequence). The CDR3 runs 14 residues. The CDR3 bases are TGTGCCAGCAGCTTGGCCGGAGGCAATCAGCCCCAGCATTTT. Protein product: CASSLAGGNQPQHF. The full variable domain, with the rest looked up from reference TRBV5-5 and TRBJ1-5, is DAGVTQSPTHLIKTRGQQVTLRCSPISGHKSVSWYQQVLGQGPQFIFQYYEKEERGRGNFPDRFSARQFPNYSSELNVNALLLGDSALYLCASSLAGGNQPQHFGDGTRLSIL.

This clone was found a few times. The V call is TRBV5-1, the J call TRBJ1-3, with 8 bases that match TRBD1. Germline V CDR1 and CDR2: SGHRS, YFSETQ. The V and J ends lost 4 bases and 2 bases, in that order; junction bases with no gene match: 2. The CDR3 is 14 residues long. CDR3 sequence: CASSPDRAGNTIYF. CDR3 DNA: TGCGCCAGCAGCCCGGACAGGGCTGGAAACACCATATATTTT.

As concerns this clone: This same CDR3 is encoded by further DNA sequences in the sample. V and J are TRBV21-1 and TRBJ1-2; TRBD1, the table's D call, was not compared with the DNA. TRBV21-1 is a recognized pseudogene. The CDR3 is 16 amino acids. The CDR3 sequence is CASSKRTGGANYGYTF. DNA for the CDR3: TGTGCCAGCAGCAAAAGGACAGGGGGTGCTAACTATGGCTACACCTTC.

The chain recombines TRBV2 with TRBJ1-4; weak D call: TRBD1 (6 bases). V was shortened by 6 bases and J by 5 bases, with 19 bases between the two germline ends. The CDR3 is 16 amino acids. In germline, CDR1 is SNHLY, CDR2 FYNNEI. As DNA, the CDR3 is TGTGCCAGCAGCCAAGGACAGTTCGGGCCAAATGAAAAACTGTTTTTT. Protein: CASSQGQFGPNEKLFF. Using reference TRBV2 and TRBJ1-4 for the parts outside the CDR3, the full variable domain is EPEVTQTPSHQVTQMGQEVILRCVPISNHLYFYWYRQILGQKVEFLVSFYNNEISEKSEIFDDQFSVERPDGSNFTLKIRSTKLEDSAMYFCASSQGQFGPNEKLFFGSGTQLSVL.

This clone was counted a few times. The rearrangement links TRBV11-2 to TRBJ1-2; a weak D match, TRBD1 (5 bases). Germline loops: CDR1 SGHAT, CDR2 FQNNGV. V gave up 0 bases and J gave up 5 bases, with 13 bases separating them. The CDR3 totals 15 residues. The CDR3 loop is CASSLDQSTAYGYTF. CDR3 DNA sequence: TGTGCCAGCAGCTTAGATCAGTCGACAGCTTATGGCTACACCTTC.

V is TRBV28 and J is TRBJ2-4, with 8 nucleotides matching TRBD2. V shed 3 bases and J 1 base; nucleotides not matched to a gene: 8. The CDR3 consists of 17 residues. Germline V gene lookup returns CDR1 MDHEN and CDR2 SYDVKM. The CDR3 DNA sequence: TGTGCCAGCAGTTTTTCTACGGGAGGGCCGGCCAAAAACATTCAGTACTTC. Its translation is CASSFSTGGPAKNIQYF.

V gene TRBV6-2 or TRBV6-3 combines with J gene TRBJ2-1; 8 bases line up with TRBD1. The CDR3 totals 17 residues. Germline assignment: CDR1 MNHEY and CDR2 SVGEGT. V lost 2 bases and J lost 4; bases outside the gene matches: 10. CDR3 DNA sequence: TGTGCCAGCAGTTACGACCGGACAGGGCCCTTGTACAATGAGCAGTTCTTC. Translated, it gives CASSYDRTGPLYNEQFF.

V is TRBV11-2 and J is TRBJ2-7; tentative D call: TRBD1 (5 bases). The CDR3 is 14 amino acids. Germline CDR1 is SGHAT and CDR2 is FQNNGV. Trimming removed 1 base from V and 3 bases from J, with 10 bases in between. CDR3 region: CASSLGQRVYEQYF. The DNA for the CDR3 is TGTGCCAGCAGCTTAGGACAGCGTGTCTACGAGCAGTACTTC.